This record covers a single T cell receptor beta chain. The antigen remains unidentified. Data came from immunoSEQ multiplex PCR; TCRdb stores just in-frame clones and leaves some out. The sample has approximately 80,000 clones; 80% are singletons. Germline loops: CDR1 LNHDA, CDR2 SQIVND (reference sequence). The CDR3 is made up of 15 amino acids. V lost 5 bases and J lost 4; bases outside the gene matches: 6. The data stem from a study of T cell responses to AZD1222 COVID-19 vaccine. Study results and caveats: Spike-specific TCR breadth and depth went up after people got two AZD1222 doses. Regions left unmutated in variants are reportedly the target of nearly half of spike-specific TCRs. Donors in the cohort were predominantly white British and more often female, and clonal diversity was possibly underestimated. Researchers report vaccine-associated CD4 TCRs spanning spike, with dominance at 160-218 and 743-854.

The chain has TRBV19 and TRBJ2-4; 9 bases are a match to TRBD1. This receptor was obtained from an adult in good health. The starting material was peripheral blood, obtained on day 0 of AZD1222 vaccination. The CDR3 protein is CASSATGTGKNIQYF. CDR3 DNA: TGTGCCAGTAGTGCAACCGGGACAGGGAAAAACATTCAGTACTTC.